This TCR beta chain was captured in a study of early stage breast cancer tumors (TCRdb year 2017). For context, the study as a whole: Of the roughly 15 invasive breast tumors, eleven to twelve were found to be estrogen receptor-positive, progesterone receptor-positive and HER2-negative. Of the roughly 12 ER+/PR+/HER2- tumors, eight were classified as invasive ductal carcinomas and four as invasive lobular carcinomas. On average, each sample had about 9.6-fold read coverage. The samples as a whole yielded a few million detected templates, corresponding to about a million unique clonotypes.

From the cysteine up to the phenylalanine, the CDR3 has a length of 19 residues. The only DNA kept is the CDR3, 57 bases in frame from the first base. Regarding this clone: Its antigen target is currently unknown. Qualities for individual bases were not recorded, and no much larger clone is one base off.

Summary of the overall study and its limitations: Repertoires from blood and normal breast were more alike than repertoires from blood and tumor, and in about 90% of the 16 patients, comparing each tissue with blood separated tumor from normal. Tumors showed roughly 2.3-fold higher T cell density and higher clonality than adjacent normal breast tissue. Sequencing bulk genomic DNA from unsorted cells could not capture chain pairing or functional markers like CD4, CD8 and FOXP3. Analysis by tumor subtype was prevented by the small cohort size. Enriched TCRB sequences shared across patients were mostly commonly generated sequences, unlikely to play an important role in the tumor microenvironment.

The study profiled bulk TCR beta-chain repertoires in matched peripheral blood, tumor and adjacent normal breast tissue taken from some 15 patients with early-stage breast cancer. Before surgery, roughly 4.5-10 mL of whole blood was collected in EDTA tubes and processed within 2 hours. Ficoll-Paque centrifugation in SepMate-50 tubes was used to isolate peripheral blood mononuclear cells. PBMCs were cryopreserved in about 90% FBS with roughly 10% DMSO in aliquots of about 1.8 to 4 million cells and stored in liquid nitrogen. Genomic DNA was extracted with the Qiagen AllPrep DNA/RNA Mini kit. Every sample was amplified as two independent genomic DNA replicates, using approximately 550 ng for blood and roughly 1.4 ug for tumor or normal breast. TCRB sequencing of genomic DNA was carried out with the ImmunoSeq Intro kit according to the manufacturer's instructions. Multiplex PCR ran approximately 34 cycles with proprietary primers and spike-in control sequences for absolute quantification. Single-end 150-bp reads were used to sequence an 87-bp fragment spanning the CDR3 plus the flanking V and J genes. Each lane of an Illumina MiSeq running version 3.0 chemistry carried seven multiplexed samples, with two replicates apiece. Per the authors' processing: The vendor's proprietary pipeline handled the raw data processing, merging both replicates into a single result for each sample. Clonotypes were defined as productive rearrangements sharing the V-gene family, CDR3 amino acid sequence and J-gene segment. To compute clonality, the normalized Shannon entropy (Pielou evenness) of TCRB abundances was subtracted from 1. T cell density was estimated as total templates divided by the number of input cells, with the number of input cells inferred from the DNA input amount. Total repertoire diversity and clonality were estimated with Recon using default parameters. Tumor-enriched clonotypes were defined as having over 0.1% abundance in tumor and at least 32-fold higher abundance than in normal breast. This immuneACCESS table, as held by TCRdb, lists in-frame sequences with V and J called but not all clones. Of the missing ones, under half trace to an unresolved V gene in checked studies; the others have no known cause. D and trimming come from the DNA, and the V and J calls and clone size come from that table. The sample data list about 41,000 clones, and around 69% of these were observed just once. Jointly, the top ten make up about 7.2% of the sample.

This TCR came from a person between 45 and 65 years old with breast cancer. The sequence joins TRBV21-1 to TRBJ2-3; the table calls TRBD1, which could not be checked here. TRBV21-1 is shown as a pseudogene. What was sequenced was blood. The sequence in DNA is TGTGCCAGCAGCAATCTGGCCGGGACAGATTCTAATAGCACAGATACGCAGTATTTT. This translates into CASSNLAGTDSNSTDTQYF.